The clone carrying this TCR beta chain was recorded a few times. TCRdb reanalysed the RACE reads using MiXCR and keeps one entry per CDR3 protein. The data show 190,000 or so distinct CDR3 sequences, with approximately 26% seen just once and roughly 2.3% held by the top ten. This CDR3 has 11 residues. The V gene's germline CDR1 is KGHDR and CDR2 SFDVKD. The V and J ends lost 6 bases and 5 bases respectively, with 6 bases between them. Time point indicated: patch test 3, about 24 weeks after DPC sensitization. Described treatment: therapeutic diphenylcyclopropenone sensitization with weekly scalp DPC. These data belong to a study of human T cells and chemical hapten exposure. For the study at large: Per-sample TCR yield variation was attributed mainly to small pooled library volume differences.

This sequence was found in a woman aged 40 to 50 with alopecia areata. Some clones in this sample may be carry-over from other donors' samples. Sequencing was performed on whole blood, taken in connection with sensitization to the hapten diphenylcyclopropenone (DPC). The genes are TRBV24-1 and TRBJ1-1; no reliable D call. Here the CDR3 DNA reads TGTGCCACCAGTTTGGGGACTGAAGCTTTCTTT. Translation: CATSLGTEAFF.